This T cell receptor (beta chain) was found in a study of OX40 agonist ivuxolimab in advanced cancers. Study conclusions and caveats: At 0.1 to 3.0 mg/kg, CD4+ and CD8+ blood T cells expanded clonally by week 6. Several nonresponders also turned out to have low normalized T-cell clonal expansion. The 0.1-3.0 mg/kg partial responders had among the lowest clonal expansion.

As regards this clone: The antigen is undetermined.

Per the germline V gene, CDR1 is MNHNS and CDR2 is SASEGT. J was trimmed by 0 bases and V by 2 bases; bases with no gene match: 7. This CDR3 has 17 amino acids. Generated by immunoSEQ multiplex PCR, the TCRdb table keeps only in-frame clones and is missing some. The table lists approximately 29,000 clones, 79% of them singletons, with 15% in the top ten. Here the sequenced sample was CD4+ or CD8+ T cells sorted from blood, taken in a trial of the OX40 agonist ivuxolimab. This TCR derives from an adult with an advanced solid tumor such as melanoma, head and neck, liver or kidney cancer. The chain is built from TRBV6-1 and TRBJ1-2, with TRBD1 matching over 9 bases. CDR3 sequence: CASSELGDRVPNYGYTF. As DNA, the CDR3 is TGTGCCAGCAGTGAATTGGGGGACAGGGTCCCTAACTATGGCTACACCTTC.